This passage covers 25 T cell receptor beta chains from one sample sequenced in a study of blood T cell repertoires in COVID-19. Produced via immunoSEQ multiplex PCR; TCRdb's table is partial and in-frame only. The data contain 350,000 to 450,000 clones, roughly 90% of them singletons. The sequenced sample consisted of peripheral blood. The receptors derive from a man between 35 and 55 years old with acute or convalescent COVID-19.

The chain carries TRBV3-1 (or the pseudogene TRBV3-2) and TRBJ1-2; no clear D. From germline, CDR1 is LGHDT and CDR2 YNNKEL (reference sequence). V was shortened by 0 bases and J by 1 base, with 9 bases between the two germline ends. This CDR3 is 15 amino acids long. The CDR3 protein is CASSQEYSHNYGYTF. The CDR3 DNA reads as TGTGCCAGCAGCCAAGAATACAGCCATAACTATGGCTACACCTTC.

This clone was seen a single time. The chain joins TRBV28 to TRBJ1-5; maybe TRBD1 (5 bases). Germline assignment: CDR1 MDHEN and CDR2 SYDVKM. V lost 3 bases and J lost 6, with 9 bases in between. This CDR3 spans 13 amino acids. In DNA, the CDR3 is TGTGCCAGCAGTTTTCAACAGGTTCAGCCCCAGCATTTT. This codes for CASSFQQVQPQHF. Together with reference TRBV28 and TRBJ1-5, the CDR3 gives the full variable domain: DVKVTQSSRYLVKRTGEKVFLECVQDMDHENMFWYRQDPGLGLRLIYFSYDVKMKEKGDIPEGYSVSREKKERFSLILESASTNQTSMYLCASSFQQVQPQHFGDGTRLSIL.

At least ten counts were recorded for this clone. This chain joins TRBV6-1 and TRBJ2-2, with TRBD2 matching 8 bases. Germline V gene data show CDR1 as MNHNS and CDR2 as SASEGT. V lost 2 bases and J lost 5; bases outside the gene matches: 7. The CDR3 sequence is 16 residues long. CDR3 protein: CASSEFMGLGTGELFF. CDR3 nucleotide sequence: TGTGCCAGCAGTGAATTTATGGGACTAGGAACCGGGGAGCTGTTTTTT.

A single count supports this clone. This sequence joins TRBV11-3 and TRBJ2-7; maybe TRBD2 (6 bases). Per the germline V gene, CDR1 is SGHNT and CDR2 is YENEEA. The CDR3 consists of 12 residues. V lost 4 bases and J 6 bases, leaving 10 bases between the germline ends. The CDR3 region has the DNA TGTGCCAGCAGCTGGGGGACTGGCGAGCAGTACTTC. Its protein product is CASSWGTGEQYF. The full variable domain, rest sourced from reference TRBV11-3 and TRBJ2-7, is EAGVVQSPRYKIIEKKQPVAFWCNPISGHNTLYWYLQNLGQGPELLIRYENEEAVDDSQLPKDRFSAERLKGVDSTLKIQPAELGDSAVYLCASSWGTGEQYFGPGTRLTVT.

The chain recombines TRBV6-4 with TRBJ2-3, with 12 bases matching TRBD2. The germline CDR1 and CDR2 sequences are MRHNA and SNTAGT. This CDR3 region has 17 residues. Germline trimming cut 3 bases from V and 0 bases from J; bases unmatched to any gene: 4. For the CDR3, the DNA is TGTGCCAGCAGTGATTCAGGACTAGCGGGGAGCACAGATACGCAGTATTTT. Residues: CASSDSGLAGSTDTQYF.

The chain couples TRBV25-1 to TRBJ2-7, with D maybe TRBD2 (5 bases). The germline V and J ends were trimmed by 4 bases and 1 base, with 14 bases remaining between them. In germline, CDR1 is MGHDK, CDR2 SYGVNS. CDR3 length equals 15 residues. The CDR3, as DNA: TGTGCCAGCAGTGCTAGGACTGGCCTGTCCTACGAGCAGTACTTC. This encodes CASSARTGLSYEQYF.

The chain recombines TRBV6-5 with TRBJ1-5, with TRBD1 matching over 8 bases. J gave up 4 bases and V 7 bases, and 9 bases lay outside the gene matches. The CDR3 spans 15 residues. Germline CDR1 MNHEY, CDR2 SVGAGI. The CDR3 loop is CASNIGQGSNQPQHF. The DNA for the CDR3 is TGTGCCAGCAACATCGGACAGGGCTCTAATCAGCCCCAGCATTTT.

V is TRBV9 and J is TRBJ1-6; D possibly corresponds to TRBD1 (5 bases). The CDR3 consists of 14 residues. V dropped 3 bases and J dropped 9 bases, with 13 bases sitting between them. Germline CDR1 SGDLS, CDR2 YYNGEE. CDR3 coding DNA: TGTGCCAGCAGCGACCGGGACTTGGGTTCACCCCTCCACTTT. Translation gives CASSDRDLGSPLHF.

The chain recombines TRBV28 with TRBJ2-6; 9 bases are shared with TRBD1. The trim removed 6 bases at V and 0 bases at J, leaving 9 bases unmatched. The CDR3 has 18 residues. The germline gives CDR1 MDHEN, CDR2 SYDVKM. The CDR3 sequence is CASRPQGALSSGANVLTF. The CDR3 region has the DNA TGTGCCAGCAGACCACAGGGGGCTCTTAGCTCTGGGGCCAACGTCCTGACTTTC.

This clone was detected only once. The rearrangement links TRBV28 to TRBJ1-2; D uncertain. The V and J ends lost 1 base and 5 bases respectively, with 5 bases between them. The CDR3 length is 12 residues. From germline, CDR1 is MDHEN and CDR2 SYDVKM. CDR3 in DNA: TGTGCCAGCAGTTTATTTCGGTATGGCTACACCTTC. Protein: CASSLFRYGYTF.

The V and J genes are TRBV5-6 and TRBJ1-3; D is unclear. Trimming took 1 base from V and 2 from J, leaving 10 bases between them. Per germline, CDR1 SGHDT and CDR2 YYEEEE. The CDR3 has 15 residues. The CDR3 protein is CASSLSPSAGNTIYF. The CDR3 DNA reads TGTGCCAGCAGCTTGAGCCCGTCTGCTGGAAACACCATATATTTT.

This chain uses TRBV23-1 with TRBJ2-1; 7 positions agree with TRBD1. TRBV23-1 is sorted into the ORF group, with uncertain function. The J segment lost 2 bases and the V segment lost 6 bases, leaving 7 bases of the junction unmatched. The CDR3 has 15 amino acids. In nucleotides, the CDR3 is TGCGCCAGCAGCCCCGACAGGGCCGCCTACAATGAGCAGTTCTTC. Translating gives CASSPDRAAYNEQFF.

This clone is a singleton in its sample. The CDR3 protein is CASSRQGRENTEAFF. The CDR3 nucleotides are TGCGCCAGCAGCCGCCAGGGGCGTGAGAACACTGAAGCTTTCTTT. The V and J genes are TRBV5-1 and TRBJ1-1, with a weak D call TRBD1 (6 bases). Deletions cut 4 bases from V and 1 base from J, with 14 bases between. The CDR3 has 15 residues. The V gene's germline CDR1 is SGHRS and CDR2 YFSETQ.

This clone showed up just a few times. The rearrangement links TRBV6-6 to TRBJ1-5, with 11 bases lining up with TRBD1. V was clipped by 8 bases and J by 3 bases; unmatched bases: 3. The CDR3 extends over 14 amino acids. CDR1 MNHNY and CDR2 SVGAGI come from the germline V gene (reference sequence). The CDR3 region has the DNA TGTGCCAGCGGGACAGGGGGGTCCAATCAGCCCCAGCATTTT. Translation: CASGTGGSNQPQHF.

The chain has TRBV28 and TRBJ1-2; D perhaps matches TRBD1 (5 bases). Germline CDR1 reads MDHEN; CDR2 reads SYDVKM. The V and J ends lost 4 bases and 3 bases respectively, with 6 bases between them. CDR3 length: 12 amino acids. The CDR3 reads CASSSTDYGYTF. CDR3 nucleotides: TGTGCCAGCAGTTCGACAGACTATGGCTACACCTTC.

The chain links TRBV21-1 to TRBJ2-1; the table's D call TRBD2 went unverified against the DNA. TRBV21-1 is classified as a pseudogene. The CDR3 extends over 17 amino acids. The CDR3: CASRSPAGGQTYNEQFF. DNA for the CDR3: TGTGCCAGCAGGTCACCAGCGGGAGGCCAAACCTACAATGAGCAGTTCTTC.

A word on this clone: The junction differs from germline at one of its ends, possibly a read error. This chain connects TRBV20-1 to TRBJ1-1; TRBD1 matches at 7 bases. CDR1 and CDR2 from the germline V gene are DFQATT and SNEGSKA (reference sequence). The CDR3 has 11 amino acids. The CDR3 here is CSAREGARAFF. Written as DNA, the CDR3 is TGCAGTGCCAGAGAGGGGGCCAGAGCTTTCTTT.

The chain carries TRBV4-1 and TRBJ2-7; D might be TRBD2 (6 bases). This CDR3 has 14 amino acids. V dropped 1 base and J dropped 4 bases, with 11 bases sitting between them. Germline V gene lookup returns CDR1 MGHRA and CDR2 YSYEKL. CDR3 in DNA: TGCGCCAGCAGCCAAGGAGAGGGAGGTTACGAGCAGTACTTC. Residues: CASSQGEGGYEQYF.

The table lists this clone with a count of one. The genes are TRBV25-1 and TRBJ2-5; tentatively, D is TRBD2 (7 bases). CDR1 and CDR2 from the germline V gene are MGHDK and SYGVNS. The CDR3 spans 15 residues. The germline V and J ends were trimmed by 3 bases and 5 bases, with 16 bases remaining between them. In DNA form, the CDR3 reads TGTGCCAGCAGTGATTGGGGGGGCGATGTTGAGACCCAGTACTTC. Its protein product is CASSDWGGDVETQYF.

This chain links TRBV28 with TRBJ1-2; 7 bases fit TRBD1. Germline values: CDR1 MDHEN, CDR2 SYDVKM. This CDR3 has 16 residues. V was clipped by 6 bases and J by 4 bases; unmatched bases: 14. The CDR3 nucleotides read TGTGCCAGCAGCCTAGCCCCGCGACAGGGTAGCTATGGCTACACCTTC. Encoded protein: CASSLAPRQGSYGYTF.

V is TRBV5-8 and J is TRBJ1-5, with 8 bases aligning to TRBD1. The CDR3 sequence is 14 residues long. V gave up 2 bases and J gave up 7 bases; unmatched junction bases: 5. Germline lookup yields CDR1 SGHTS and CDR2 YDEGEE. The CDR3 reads CASSLGTGWQPQHF. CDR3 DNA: TGTGCCAGCAGCTTAGGGACAGGCTGGCAGCCCCAGCATTTT.

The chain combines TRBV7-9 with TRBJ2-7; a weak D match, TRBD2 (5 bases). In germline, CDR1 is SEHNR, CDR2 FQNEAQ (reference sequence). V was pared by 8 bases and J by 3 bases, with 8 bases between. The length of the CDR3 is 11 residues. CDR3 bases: TGTGCCAGCGGGAGCGACTACGAGCAGTACTTC. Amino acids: CASGSDYEQYF.

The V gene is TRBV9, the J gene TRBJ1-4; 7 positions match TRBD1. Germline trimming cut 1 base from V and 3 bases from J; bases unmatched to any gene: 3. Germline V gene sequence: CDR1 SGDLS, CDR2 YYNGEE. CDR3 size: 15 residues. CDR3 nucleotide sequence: TGTGCCAGCAGCGTATGGGACAGACCTAATGAAAAACTGTTTTTT. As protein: CASSVWDRPNEKLFF.

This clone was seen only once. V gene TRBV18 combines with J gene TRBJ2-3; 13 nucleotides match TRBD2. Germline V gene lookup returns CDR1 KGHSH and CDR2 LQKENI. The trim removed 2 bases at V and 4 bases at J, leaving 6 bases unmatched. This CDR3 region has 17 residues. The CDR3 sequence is CASSPVLAGGPADTQYF. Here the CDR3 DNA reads TGTGCCAGCTCACCAGTACTAGCGGGGGGGCCAGCAGATACGCAGTATTTT. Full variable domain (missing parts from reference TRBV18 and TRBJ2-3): NAGVMQNPRHLVRRRGQEARLRCSPMKGHSHVYWYRQLPEEGLKFMVYLQKENIIDESGMPKERFSAEFPKEGPSILRIQQVVRGDSAAYFCASSPVLAGGPADTQYFGPGTRLTVL.

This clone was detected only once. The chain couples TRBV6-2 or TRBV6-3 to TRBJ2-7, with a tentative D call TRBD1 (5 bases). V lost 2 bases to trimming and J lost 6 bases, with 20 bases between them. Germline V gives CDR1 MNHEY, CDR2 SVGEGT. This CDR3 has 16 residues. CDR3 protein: CASSYHTGHPLAEQYF. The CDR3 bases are TGTGCCAGCAGTTACCATACCGGACATCCCCTCGCCGAGCAGTACTTC.